The rows below give T cell receptor beta chains drawn from one sample of a study of response to subunit inactivated influenza vaccine. One entry per CDR3 protein results from TCRdb running MiXCR on the RT-PCR reads. The sample has more than 700,000 distinct CDR3 sequences; about 20% are singletons. The sequencing here drew on PBMCs from blood, taken about 5 days after vaccination. All receptors derive from a man between 45 and 60 years old who received an inactivated influenza vaccine. CDR3s include the opening cysteine and the closing phenylalanine or tryptophan. Each record gives: J gene, CDR3 length, V gene, D gene, clone size, CDR3 protein, CDR3 DNA. The D gene is left open where the match is weak. Clone size, where shown, is once, few, many, or a class for clones that have expanded.

>TRBJ2-7|15|TRBV19|-|-
CASSNTGTNNYEQYF
TGTGCCAGTAGTAACACCGGGACCAATAACTATGAGCAGTACTTC
>TRBJ2-7|14|TRBV19|-|once
CASTNGQGGYEQYF
TGTGCCAGTACCAATGGGCAGGGAGGTTACGAGCAGTACTTC
>TRBJ1-6|14|TRBV20-1|-|few
CSASRGQGDSPLHF
TGCAGTGCTAGTAGAGGGCAGGGAGATTCACCCCTCCACTTT
>TRBJ2-2|15|TRBV4-2|TRBD1|-
CASSQLTGGTGELFF
TGTGCCAGCAGCCAACTGACAGGGGGCACCGGGGAGCTGTTTTTT
>TRBJ2-5|15|TRBV5-6|-|few
CASSRTRDSGETQYF
TGTGCCAGCAGCCGCACTCGGGACTCCGGGGAGACCCAGTACTTC
>TRBJ2-7|17|TRBV7-9|TRBD1|-
CASSLEGRTGRTYEQYF
TGTGCCAGCAGCTTAGAAGGGCGGACAGGGCGAACTTACGAGCAGTACTTC
>TRBJ1-1|13|TRBV12-3/TRBV12-4|TRBD1|few
CASSRDRYTEAFF
TGTGCCAGCAGTCGGGACAGATACACTGAAGCTTTCTTT
>TRBJ2-2|14|TRBV6-2/TRBV6-3|-|-
CASWTPPNTGELFF
TGTGCCAGCTGGACCCCCCCCAACACCGGGGAGCTGTTTTTT
>TRBJ2-5|14|TRBV3-1|TRBD1|-
CASSRTGSRETQYF
TGTGCCAGCAGCCGGACAGGTTCGCGCGAGACCCAGTACTTC
>TRBJ2-1|14|TRBV20-1|-|few
CSAHGRGSYNEQFF
TGCAGTGCCCACGGACGGGGAAGTTACAATGAGCAGTTCTTC
>TRBJ1-6|16|TRBV5-1|-|-
CASSLDQRTYNSPLHF
TGCGCCAGCAGCTTGGATCAGCGAACCTATAATTCACCCCTCCACTTT
>TRBJ1-1|15|TRBV7-8|-|few
CASSLVEGLNTEAFF
TGTGCCAGCAGCTTAGTGGAGGGTTTGAACACTGAAGCTTTCTTT
>TRBJ2-7|14|TRBV12-3/TRBV12-4|-|-
CASSLNHGGYEQYF
TGTGCCAGCAGTTTAAATCACGGAGGTTACGAGCAGTACTTC
>TRBJ2-1|17|TRBV29-1|TRBD2|few
CSVGGLAGRIYYNEQFF
TGCAGCGTGGGGGGACTAGCGGGGAGAATCTATTACAATGAGCAGTTCTTC
>TRBJ2-5|16|TRBV5-1|-|few
CASSLALTRRKETQYF
TGCGCCAGCAGCTTGGCCCTCACTAGGAGGAAAGAGACCCAGTACTTC
>TRBJ1-2|11|TRBV20-1|-|few
CSATGPHGYTF
TGCAGTGCTACAGGGCCCCATGGCTACACCTTC
>TRBJ2-7|14|TRBV6-5|-|few
CASSYSEVPYEQYF
TGTGCCAGCAGTTACTCGGAAGTACCCTACGAGCAGTACTTC
>TRBJ2-6|14|TRBV7-2|-|few
CASSLDVGANVLTF
TGTGCCAGCAGCTTAGACGTTGGGGCCAACGTCCTGACTTTC
>TRBJ2-3|14|TRBV29-1|TRBD1|-
CSASTGYWTDTQYF
TGCAGCGCCTCGACAGGGTACTGGACAGATACGCAGTATTTT
>TRBJ2-2|14|TRBV24-1|-|few
CATSDMGLTGELFF
TGTGCCACCAGTGATATGGGGCTCACCGGGGAGCTGTTTTTT
>TRBJ1-4|16|TRBV12-3/TRBV12-4|TRBD1|few
CASSWGPGQGREKLFF
TGTGCCAGCAGTTGGGGACCGGGACAGGGACGCGAAAAACTGTTTTTT
>TRBJ2-2|15|TRBV10-3|TRBD1|few
CAISQGGQGTGELFF
TGTGCCATCAGCCAGGGGGGACAGGGGACCGGGGAGCTGTTTTTT
>TRBJ2-7|17|TRBV3-1|TRBD1|-
CASSQDPPDRVWNEQYF
TGTGCCAGCAGCCAAGATCCCCCGGACAGGGTGTGGAACGAGCAGTACTTC
>TRBJ2-7|12|TRBV10-3|-|few
CAISPSNYEQYF
TGTGCCATCAGTCCCTCTAACTACGAGCAGTACTTC
>TRBJ2-7|13|TRBV5-6|-|-
CASSLMGTYEQYF
TGTGCCAGCAGCTTGATGGGGACCTACGAGCAGTACTTC
>TRBJ2-5|14|TRBV20-1|TRBD2|few
CSAIAGARQETQYF
TGCAGTGCTATAGCGGGAGCGAGACAAGAGACCCAGTACTTC
>TRBJ1-1|14|TRBV7-9|TRBD1|-
CASSPTGQYTEAFF
TGTGCCAGCAGCCCTACGGGACAGTACACTGAAGCTTTCTTT
>TRBJ2-7|16|TRBV7-9|-|-
CASSWAPRKTPYEQYF
TGTGCCAGCAGCTGGGCCCCGCGGAAAACCCCCTACGAGCAGTACTTC
>TRBJ2-5|16|TRBV10-3|TRBD1|-
CAISEAGTGDRETQYF
TGTGCCATCAGTGAGGCCGGGACAGGGGATCGGGAGACCCAGTACTTC
>TRBJ2-3|14|TRBV20-1|TRBD2|-
CSAIAGGRTDTQYF
TGCAGTGCAATAGCGGGGGGACGCACAGATACGCAGTATTTT
>TRBJ2-1|17|TRBV5-5|TRBD2|-
CASSLRVGGAVIYEQFF
TGTGCCAGCAGCTTGAGGGTCGGGGGGGCTGTTATATATGAGCAGTTCTTC
>TRBJ2-1|13|TRBV30|TRBD2|few
CAWKTSGSVRQFF
TGTGCCTGGAAGACTAGCGGGAGTGTTCGGCAGTTCTTC
>TRBJ2-7|15|TRBV7-2|-|few
CASSLSPSEAYEQYF
TGTGCCAGCAGCTTATCTCCTTCGGAGGCCTACGAGCAGTACTTC
>TRBJ2-5|15|TRBV7-2|-|-
CASSFNPGRGYTQYF
TGTGCCAGCAGCTTTAATCCGGGCCGGGGCTACACCCAGTACTTC
>TRBJ2-5|14|TRBV27|TRBD1|few
CASSLRTGDSPQYF
TGTGCCAGCAGTTTACGGACAGGGGATTCACCTCAGTACTTC
>TRBJ2-1|16|TRBV20-1|TRBD2|few
CSARLPLAGVGNEQFF
TGCAGTGCTCGACTACCTCTAGCGGGAGTGGGGAATGAGCAGTTCTTC
>TRBJ2-1|16|TRBV7-2|-|-
CASSLAVTSGHNEQFF
TGTGCCAGCAGCTTAGCGGTCACTAGTGGCCACAATGAGCAGTTCTTC
>TRBJ2-1|16|TRBV15|-|few
CATSRDRAGIDNEQFF
TGTGCCACCAGCAGAGATCGGGCCGGTATCGACAATGAGCAGTTCTTC
>TRBJ2-1|14|TRBV20-1|TRBD2|many
CSAGTRHFTNEQFF
TGCAGTGCAGGGACTAGACATTTCACTAATGAGCAGTTCTTC
>TRBJ2-7|14|TRBV12-3/TRBV12-4|TRBD2|-
CASNAGRGDYEQYF
TGTGCCAGCAACGCGGGGAGGGGCGACTACGAGCAGTACTTC
>TRBJ2-7|14|TRBV7-9|-|-
CASSLGRLTYEQYF
TGTGCCAGCAGCTTAGGGCGTCTAACCTACGAGCAGTACTTC
>TRBJ2-4|11|TRBV7-9|-|few
CASSSINIQYF
TGTGCCAGCAGCTCAATAAACATTCAGTACTTC
>TRBJ2-2|15|TRBV12-3/TRBV12-4|-|-
CASSHRQENTGELFF
TGTGCCAGCAGTCACCGACAGGAGAACACCGGGGAGCTGTTTTTT
>TRBJ2-3|14|TRBV20-1|-|few
CSARTRASTDTQYF
TGCAGTGCTCGGACTCGCGCTAGCACAGATACGCAGTATTTT
>TRBJ2-1|17|TRBV7-2|TRBD2|few
CASSLVSGAFSYGEQFF
TGTGCCAGCAGCTTAGTTAGCGGGGCCTTTTCCTACGGTGAGCAGTTCTTC
>TRBJ2-3|16|TRBV12-3/TRBV12-4|TRBD2|-
CASSLASLLAGDTQYF
TGTGCCAGCAGTTTAGCGTCATTACTAGCGGGAGATACGCAGTATTTT
>TRBJ2-1|12|TRBV20-1|-|-
CSAGSMNNEQFF
TGCAGTGCTGGGTCGATGAACAATGAGCAGTTCTTC
>TRBJ2-3|15|TRBV4-1|TRBD1|-
CASSYRDRDADTQYF
TGCGCCAGCAGCTACCGGGACAGGGATGCAGATACGCAGTATTTT
>TRBJ2-7|14|TRBV29-1|-|-
CSVGGDTGMREQYF
TGCAGCGTTGGGGGGGACACAGGAATGAGAGAGCAGTACTTC
>TRBJ2-2|14|TRBV6-2/TRBV6-3|-|-
CASKTIQVSGELFF
TGTGCCAGCAAAACCATACAGGTCTCCGGGGAGCTGTTTTTT
>TRBJ2-4|16|TRBV5-1|-|many
CASSTGVGRGKNIQYF
TGCGCCAGCAGCACGGGGGTTGGGAGAGGCAAAAACATTCAGTACTTC
>TRBJ2-4|13|TRBV25-1|TRBD2|-
CASSEPGRDIQYF
TGTGCCAGCAGTGAACCCGGGAGGGACATTCAGTACTTC
>TRBJ2-1|12|TRBV29-1|-|many
CSLRDLHNEQFF
TGCAGCCTCCGGGACTTACACAATGAGCAGTTCTTC
>TRBJ2-7|14|TRBV12-3/TRBV12-4|TRBD2|few
CASSLGGRVDEQYF
TGTGCCAGCAGTTTAGGCGGGAGAGTCGACGAGCAGTACTTC
>TRBJ2-7|15|TRBV12-3/TRBV12-4|-|few
CASSLYYRPDYEQYF
TGTGCCAGCAGTTTATATTACAGGCCCGACTACGAGCAGTACTTC
>TRBJ2-1|11|TRBV5-6|-|-
CASSVRHEQFF
TGTGCCAGCAGTGTGCGCCATGAGCAGTTCTTC
>TRBJ2-7|16|TRBV7-6|TRBD2|-
CASSPGLAAASYEQYF
TGTGCCAGCAGCCCGGGACTAGCGGCTGCCTCCTACGAGCAGTACTTC
>TRBJ1-1|12|TRBV5-6|-|few
CASTNWGSEAFF
TGTGCCAGCACCAATTGGGGGAGTGAAGCTTTCTTT
>TRBJ2-2|15|TRBV29-1|TRBD1|few
CSVPNRDRLTGELFF
TGCAGCGTCCCCAACCGGGACAGGCTGACGGGGGAGCTGTTTTTT
>TRBJ2-2|10|TRBV7-9|-|-
CASSPRELFF
TGTGCCAGCAGCCCAAGGGAGCTGTTTTTT